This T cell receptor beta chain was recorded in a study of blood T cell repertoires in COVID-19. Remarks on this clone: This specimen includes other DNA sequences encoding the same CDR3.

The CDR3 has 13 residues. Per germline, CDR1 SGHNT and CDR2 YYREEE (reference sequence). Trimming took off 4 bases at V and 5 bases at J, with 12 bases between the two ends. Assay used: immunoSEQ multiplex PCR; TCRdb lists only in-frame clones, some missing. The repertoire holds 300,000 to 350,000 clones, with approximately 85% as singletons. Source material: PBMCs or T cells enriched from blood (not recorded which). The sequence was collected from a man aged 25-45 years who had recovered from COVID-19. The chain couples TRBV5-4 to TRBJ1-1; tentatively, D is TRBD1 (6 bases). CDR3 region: CASSLNRETEAFF. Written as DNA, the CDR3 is TGTGCCAGCAGCCTAAACAGGGAGACTGAAGCTTTCTTT.